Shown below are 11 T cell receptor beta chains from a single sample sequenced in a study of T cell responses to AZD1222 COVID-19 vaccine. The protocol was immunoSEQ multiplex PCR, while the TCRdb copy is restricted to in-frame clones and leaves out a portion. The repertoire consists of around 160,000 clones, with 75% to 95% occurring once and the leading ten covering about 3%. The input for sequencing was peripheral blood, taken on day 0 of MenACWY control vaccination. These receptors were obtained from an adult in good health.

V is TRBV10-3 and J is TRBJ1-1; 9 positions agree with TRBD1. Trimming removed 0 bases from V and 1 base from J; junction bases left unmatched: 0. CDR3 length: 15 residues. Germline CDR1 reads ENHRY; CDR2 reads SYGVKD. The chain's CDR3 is CAISESDRGNTEAFF. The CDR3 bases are TGTGCCATCAGTGAGTCGGACAGGGGGAACACTGAAGCTTTCTTT.

For the CDR3, the DNA is TGTGCCAGCAGGTCAGATTCGAACACTGAAGCTTTCTTT. It yields the protein CASRSDSNTEAFF. The chain joins TRBV7-8 to TRBJ1-1, with unresolved D. CDR3 length: 13 residues. The germline V and J ends were trimmed by 6 bases and 1 base, with 9 bases remaining between them. Germline V gene lookup returns CDR1 SGHVS and CDR2 FQNEAQ.

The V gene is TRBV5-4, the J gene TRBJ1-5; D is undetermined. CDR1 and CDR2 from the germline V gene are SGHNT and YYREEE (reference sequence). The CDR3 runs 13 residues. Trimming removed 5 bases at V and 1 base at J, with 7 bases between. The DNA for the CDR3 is TGTGCCAGCAGGGGATCGAGCAATCAGCCCCAGCATTTT. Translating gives CASRGSSNQPQHF.

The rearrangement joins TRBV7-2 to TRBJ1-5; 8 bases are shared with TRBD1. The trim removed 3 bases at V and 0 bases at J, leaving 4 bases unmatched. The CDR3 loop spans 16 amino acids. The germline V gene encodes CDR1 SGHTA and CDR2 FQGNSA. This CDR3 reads CASSFRTGGSNQPQHF. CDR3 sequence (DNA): TGTGCCAGCAGCTTTCGAACAGGGGGTAGCAATCAGCCCCAGCATTTT.

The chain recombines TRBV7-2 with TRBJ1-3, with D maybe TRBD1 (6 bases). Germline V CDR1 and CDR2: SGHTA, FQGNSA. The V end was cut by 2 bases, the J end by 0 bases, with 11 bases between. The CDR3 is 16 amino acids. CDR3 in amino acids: CASSLTGKGSGNTIYF. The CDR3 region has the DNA TGTGCCAGCAGCTTAACAGGGAAGGGCTCTGGAAACACCATATATTTT.

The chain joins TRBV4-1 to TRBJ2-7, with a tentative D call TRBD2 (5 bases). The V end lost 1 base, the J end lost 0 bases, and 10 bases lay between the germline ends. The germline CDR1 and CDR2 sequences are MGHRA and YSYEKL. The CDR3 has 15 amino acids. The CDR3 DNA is TGCGCCAGCAGCCAAGGAGCCGGGAACTCCTACGAGCAGTACTTC. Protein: CASSQGAGNSYEQYF.

CDR3 protein: CASSSVSGPYEQYF. CDR3 coding DNA: TGCGCCAGCAGCTCCGTTAGCGGACCGTACGAGCAGTACTTC. This chain connects TRBV5-1 to TRBJ2-7; D may be TRBD2 (6 bases). CDR1 SGHRS and CDR2 YFSETQ come from the germline V gene. V was trimmed by 3 bases and J by 4 bases, leaving 14 bases between them. The CDR3 contains 14 residues.

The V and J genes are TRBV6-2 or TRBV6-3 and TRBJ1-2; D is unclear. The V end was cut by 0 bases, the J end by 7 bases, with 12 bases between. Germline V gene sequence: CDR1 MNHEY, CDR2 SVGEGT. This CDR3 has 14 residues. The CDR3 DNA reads TGTGCCAGCAGTTACTCGTTTACGGGCGGTGGCTACACCTTC. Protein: CASSYSFTGGGYTF.

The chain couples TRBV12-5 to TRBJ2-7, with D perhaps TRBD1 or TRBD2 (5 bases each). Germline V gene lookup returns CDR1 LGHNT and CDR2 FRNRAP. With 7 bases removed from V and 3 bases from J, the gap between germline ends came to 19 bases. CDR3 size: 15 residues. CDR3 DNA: TGTGCTAGTGCCTGGCTGGGGGTGGGATACTACGAGCAGTACTTC. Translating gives CASAWLGVGYYEQYF.

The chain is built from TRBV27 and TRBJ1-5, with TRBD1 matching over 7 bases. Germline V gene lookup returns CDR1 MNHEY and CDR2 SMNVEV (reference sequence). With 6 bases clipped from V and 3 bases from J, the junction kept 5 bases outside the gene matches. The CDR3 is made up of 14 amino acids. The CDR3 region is CASRKGQPNQPQHF. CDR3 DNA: TGTGCCAGCAGAAAGGGACAGCCCAATCAGCCCCAGCATTTT.

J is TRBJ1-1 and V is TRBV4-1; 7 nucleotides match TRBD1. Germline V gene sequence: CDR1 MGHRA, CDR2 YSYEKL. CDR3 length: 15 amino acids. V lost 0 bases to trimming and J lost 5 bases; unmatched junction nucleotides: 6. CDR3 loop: CASSQESAGGTEAFF. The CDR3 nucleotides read TGCGCCAGCAGCCAAGAATCGGCAGGGGGGACTGAAGCTTTCTTT.